Below, 24 T cell receptor beta chains from the same sample are listed, as sequenced in a study of regulatory T cells in long-lasting Graves disease. TCR beta libraries were built with iRepertoire HTBI primers and Arm-PCR of CDR3 regions. Each CDR3 protein is one row after TCRdb ran MiXCR on the multiplex PCR reads. The top ten clones hold 7.8% of a sample with around 420,000 distinct CDR3 sequences, 15% of them seen once. Regarding time point: newly diagnosed GD, antithyroid drugs for less than 3 months. PBMC RNA served as the TCR library source. Separately, the same data were catalogued under a study of T cells in Graves' hyperthyroidism and ophthalmopathy.

The sequencing here drew on peripheral blood mononuclear cells (PBMCs), taken at new diagnosis, from a patient treated with antithyroid drugs. All receptors derive from a woman aged 40 to 49 with Graves disease.

The sample holds a few counts of this clonotype. CDR3 sequence (DNA): TGTGCCAGCAGTTACGTCCAGGGACTATCCTACGAGCAGTACTTC. Protein: CASSYVQGLSYEQYF. V gene TRBV6-2 or TRBV6-3 combines with J gene TRBJ2-7; 7 nucleotides match TRBD2. This CDR3 is built from 15 residues. The germline V gene has CDR1 MNHEY and CDR2 SVGEGT. J gave up 1 base and V 2 bases, and 5 bases lay outside the gene matches.

The chain couples TRBV12-3 or TRBV12-4 to TRBJ2-4, with D perhaps TRBD1 or TRBD2 (5 bases each). The CDR3 runs to 14 residues. V lost 4 bases, J lost 4 bases, and 11 bases lay in between. This CDR3 reads CASSYRDGKNIQYF. DNA of the CDR3: TGTGCCAGCAGTTACCGGGACGGGAAAAACATTCAGTACTTC.

Many counts were recorded for this clonotype. This sequence joins TRBV7-9 and TRBJ2-7; a weak D match, TRBD1 (6 bases). This CDR3 comprises 15 residues. CDR1 SEHNR and CDR2 FQNEAQ come from the germline V gene (reference sequence). Trimming stripped 6 bases from V and 5 bases from J, with 20 bases between. CDR3 loop: CASRLARGPSDEQYF. The CDR3 nucleotides read TGTGCCAGCAGACTCGCCAGGGGCCCATCGGACGAGCAGTACTTC.

This clonotype turned up a few times. The rearrangement uses TRBV27 and TRBJ2-1, with 10 positions matching TRBD2. Germline CDR1 MNHEY, CDR2 SMNVEV (reference sequence). The V segment lost 8 bases and the J segment 7 bases; nucleotides outside the gene matches: 11. This CDR3 is built from 15 residues. CDR3 amino acids: CASGAGASGSNEQFF. CDR3 nucleotides: TGTGCCAGCGGGGCTGGGGCTAGCGGGAGTAATGAGCAGTTCTTC.

This clonotype was recorded many times. The chain links TRBV25-1 to TRBJ2-1, with 7 bases lining up with TRBD1. CDR1 MGHDK and CDR2 SYGVNS come from the germline V gene. Germline trimming cut 0 bases from V and 2 bases from J; bases unmatched to any gene: 25. CDR3 size: 23 residues. The CDR3 loop is CASSEYFGWDSKNPRAPYNEQFF. CDR3 sequence (DNA): TGTGCCAGCAGTGAATACTTTGGGTGGGACAGTAAAAATCCTAGGGCACCCTACAATGAGCAGTTCTTC.

About this clonotype itself: This probably arose from a read error, given a far larger clone one base away. The chain is built from TRBV7-2 and TRBJ2-5; TRBD2 agrees at 12 bases. CDR3 length equals 14 residues. Germline CDR1 SGHTA, CDR2 FQGNSA. The CDR3 DNA reads TGTGCCAGCAGTGAGACTAGCGGGAGAGAGACCCAGCACTTC. This sequence encodes CASSETSGRETQHF.

To note about this clonotype: Mismatch with germline at one junction end may stem from a read error. V is TRBV5-1 and J is TRBJ2-2; a weak D match, TRBD1 (6 bases). CDR3 size: 15 residues. Germline V CDR1 and CDR2: SGHRS, YFSETQ. The CDR3 nucleotides are TGTGCCAGCAGCTCTACAGGGAAGGCGACCGGGGAGCTGTTTTTT. Its translation is CASSSTGKATGELFF.

This clonotype was seen ten or more times. The chain recombines TRBV9 with TRBJ2-1; TRBD2 matches at 12 bases. The germline gives CDR1 SGDLS, CDR2 YYNGEE. The CDR3 is 17 amino acids. The V and J ends lost 2 bases and 6 bases, in that order; junction bases with no gene match: 9. The CDR3 region is CASSVRLAGAKSNEQFF. CDR3 bases: TGTGCCAGCAGCGTGAGACTAGCGGGAGCGAAATCCAATGAGCAGTTCTTC.

This clonotype was detected many times. This rearrangement joins TRBV27 to TRBJ1-4; D gene uncertain. Germline lookup yields CDR1 MNHEY and CDR2 SMNVEV (reference sequence). V lost 0 bases, J lost 4 bases, and 12 bases lay in between. CDR3 length: 16 residues. CDR3 DNA sequence: TGTGCCAGCAGTTTATCGGGAGGGATAGTTAATGAAAAACTGTTTTTT. It yields the protein CASSLSGGIVNEKLFF. The complete variable domain, with remaining parts taken from reference TRBV27 and TRBJ1-4, reads EAQVTQNPRYLITVTGKKLTVTCSQNMNHEYMSWYRQDPGLGLRQIYYSMNVEVTDKGDVPEGYKVSRKEKRNFPLILESPSPNQTSLYFCASSLSGGIVNEKLFFGSGTQLSVL.

This clonotype was recorded many times. The chain joins TRBV6-5 to TRBJ1-2; a weak D match, TRBD1 (5 bases). V lost 0 bases to trimming and J lost 0 bases, with 11 bases between them. Germline V gene lookup returns CDR1 MNHEY and CDR2 SVGAGI. This CDR3 is built from 16 residues. CDR3 sequence (DNA): TGTGCCAGCAGTTACTCCATTGACAGATCTAACTATGGCTACACCTTC. Its translation is CASSYSIDRSNYGYTF.

This clonotype was observed at least ten times. The chain joins TRBV12-3 or TRBV12-4 to TRBJ2-2; TRBD1 aligns across 10 bases. Losses at the gene ends were 4 bases for V and 3 bases for J; bases not matched to a gene: 2. The CDR3 is 15 residues long. The CDR3 region has the DNA TGTGCCAGCAGTTGGGGGACAGGGGACACCGGGGAGCTGTTTTTT. Translated: CASSWGTGDTGELFF.

This clonotype came up a few times. This sequence joins TRBV5-1 and TRBJ1-3, with TRBD1 matching 8 bases. Trimming at V came to 3 bases and at J to 2 bases, leaving 4 bases not matched to a gene. The CDR3 loop spans 15 amino acids. Per germline, CDR1 SGHRS and CDR2 YFSETQ. The CDR3 DNA is TGCGCCAGCAGCTATGACAGGGGAACTGGAAACACCATATATTTT. It encodes CASSYDRGTGNTIYF.

This clonotype was seen more than once but under ten times. The chain employs TRBV6-1 and TRBJ2-7; D unclear. The CDR3 runs to 13 residues. Trimming removed 6 bases from V and 3 bases from J, with 12 bases in between. The germline CDR1 and CDR2 sequences are MNHNS and SASEGT. The DNA of the CDR3 is TGTGCCAGCAGCCCCTACCACAGCTACGAGCAGTACTTC. Translation gives CASSPYHSYEQYF.

This clonotype was counted ten times or more. At one of its ends the junction is not consistent with the germline gene, which may arise from a read error. The chain recombines TRBV2 with TRBJ1-5; the match to TRBD1 covers 7 bases. This CDR3 has 17 residues. Germline-derived CDR1 and CDR2 are SNHLY and FYNNEI. The CDR3 nucleotides are TGTGCCAGCAGCGAAGAGACGGGACAGATAAGCAATCAGCCCCAGCATTTT. This encodes CASSEETGQISNQPQHF.

This clonotype was seen many times. The genes are TRBV6-1 and TRBJ1-1; TRBD1 matches at 9 bases. The germline CDR1 and CDR2 sequences are MNHNS and SASEGT. CDR3 length: 15 amino acids. V dropped 2 bases and J dropped 5; count of bases not matched to a gene: 6. The chain's CDR3 is CASSELGQGGTEAFF. The CDR3 region has the DNA TGTGCCAGCAGTGAACTGGGACAGGGAGGGACTGAAGCTTTCTTT.

At least ten counts were recorded for this clonotype. V gene TRBV3-1 combines with J gene TRBJ2-2; 8 bases are shared with TRBD2. J gave up 4 bases and V 4 bases, and 5 bases lay outside the gene matches. CDR1 is LGHDT, CDR2 YNNKEL, per germline (reference sequence). The CDR3 has 15 amino acids. This chain's CDR3 is CASSLSAGGTGELFF. CDR3 DNA sequence: TGTGCCAGCAGCCTATCGGCGGGAGGCACCGGGGAGCTGTTTTTT.

Concerning this clonotype itself: Being one base from a much bigger clone, this may be a read error. In this CDR3 the conserved last residue, phenylalanine or tryptophan, is missing, so a read error is likely. The rearrangement links TRBV7-9 to TRBJ2-7; tentatively, D is TRBD2 (5 bases). The CDR3 totals 14 residues. Germline CDR1 SEHNR, CDR2 FQNEAQ (reference sequence). The germline V and J ends were trimmed by 5 bases and 3 bases, with 14 bases remaining between them. CDR3: CASSVTGNVYEQYL. CDR3 in DNA: TGTGCCAGCAGCGTCACCGGGAATGTCTACGAGCAGTACTTA.

J is TRBJ2-3 and V is TRBV9; 7 nucleotides line up with TRBD2. Losses at the gene ends were 0 bases for V and 0 bases for J; bases not matched to a gene: 13. CDR1 is SGDLS, CDR2 YYNGEE, per germline. CDR3 size: 19 residues. The CDR3 sequence: CASSVAPGGSGTSTDTQYF. The CDR3 nucleotides are TGTGCCAGCAGCGTAGCTCCCGGGGGGAGCGGAACTAGCACAGATACGCAGTATTTT.

A note on this clonotype: A much larger clone lies one base from this, so it may be a read error. The gene calls are TRBV6-1 and TRBJ2-1; D might be TRBD2 (6 bases). Per germline, CDR1 MNHNS and CDR2 SASEGT. This CDR3 spans 17 amino acids. The CDR3 DNA sequence: TGTGCCAGCAGTGAAGTCGTCTTTGGGGCGGGGTACAATGAGCAGTCCTTC. This sequence encodes CASSEVVFGAGYNEQSF.

This clonotype was recorded many times. The chain recombines TRBV27 with TRBJ2-1; either TRBD1 or TRBD2 may supply D (5 bases each). Germline V gene sequence: CDR1 MNHEY, CDR2 SMNVEV (reference sequence). The CDR3 has 14 residues. V shed 6 bases and J shed 5 bases, with 14 bases lying between them. The CDR3 nucleotides are TGTGCCAGCAGCTGGGAGACAGCAAACAATGAGCAGTTCTTC. It codes for CASSWETANNEQFF.

Ten or more counts support this clonotype. The chain's CDR3 is CASSPPWAGRYNEQFF. The CDR3 nucleotides read TGTGCCAGCAGCCCGCCATGGGCGGGGAGATACAATGAGCAGTTCTTC. The gene calls are TRBV6-2 or TRBV6-3 and TRBJ2-1; a possible D gene is TRBD2 (6 bases). The germline V and J ends were trimmed by 6 bases and 4 bases, with 19 bases remaining between them. Germline V gene lookup returns CDR1 MNHEY and CDR2 SVGEGT. This CDR3 region has 16 residues.

This clonotype was observed a handful of times. The chain links TRBV9 to TRBJ2-2; 7 bases are a match to TRBD2. The CDR3 is 17 residues long. V shed 0 bases, J shed 4 bases, and the junction held 9 bases outside the gene matches. The germline V gene has CDR1 SGDLS and CDR2 YYNGEE. CDR3 sequence (DNA): TGTGCCAGCAGCGTAGAATCGGGGGGAGAGATCACCGGGGAGCTGTTTTTT. Its protein product is CASSVESGGEITGELFF.

This rearrangement joins TRBV3-1 to TRBJ2-2; the match to TRBD2 covers 12 bases. The CDR3 loop spans 16 amino acids. The V segment lost 2 bases and the J segment 5 bases; nucleotides outside the gene matches: 3. Germline-derived CDR1 and CDR2 are LGHDT and YNNKEL (reference sequence). The CDR3 region is CASSQRLAGATGELFF. As DNA, the CDR3 is TGTGCCAGCAGCCAACGACTAGCGGGGGCGACCGGGGAGCTGTTTTTT.

This clonotype came up a few times. The chain links TRBV2 to TRBJ2-3; 13 bases are shared with TRBD2. Germline V CDR1 and CDR2: SNHLY, FYNNEI. V trimming: 7 bases; J trimming: 3 bases; junction bases outside the gene matches: 1. The length of the CDR3 is 14 residues. CDR3 region: CASKLAGGTDTQYF. The DNA of the CDR3 is TGTGCCAGCAAACTAGCGGGAGGGACAGATACGCAGTATTTT.